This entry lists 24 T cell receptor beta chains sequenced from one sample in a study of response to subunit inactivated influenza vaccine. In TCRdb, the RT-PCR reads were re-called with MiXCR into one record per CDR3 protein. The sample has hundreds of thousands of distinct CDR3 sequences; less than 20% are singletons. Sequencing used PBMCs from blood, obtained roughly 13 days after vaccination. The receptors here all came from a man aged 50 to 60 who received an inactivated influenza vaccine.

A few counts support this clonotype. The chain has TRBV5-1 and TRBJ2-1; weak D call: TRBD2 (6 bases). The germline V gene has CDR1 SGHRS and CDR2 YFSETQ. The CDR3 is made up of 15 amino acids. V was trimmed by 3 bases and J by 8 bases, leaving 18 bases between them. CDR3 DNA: TGCGCCAGCAGCTCCACTAGCAACAAAGGGGATGAGCAGTTCTTC. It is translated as CASSSTSNKGDEQFF.

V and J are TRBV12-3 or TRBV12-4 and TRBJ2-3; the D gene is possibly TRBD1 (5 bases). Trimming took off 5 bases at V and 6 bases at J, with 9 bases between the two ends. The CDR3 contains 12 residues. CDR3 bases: TGTGCCAGCAGTCGTTGGGGCGATACGCAGTATTTT. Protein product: CASSRWGDTQYF.

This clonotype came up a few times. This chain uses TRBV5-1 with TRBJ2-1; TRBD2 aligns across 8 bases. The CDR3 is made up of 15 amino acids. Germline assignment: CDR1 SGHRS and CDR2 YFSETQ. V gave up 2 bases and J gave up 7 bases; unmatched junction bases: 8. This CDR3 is CASSLDAGGGNEQFF. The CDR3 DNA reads TGCGCCAGCAGCTTAGACGCGGGGGGTGGGAATGAGCAGTTCTTC.

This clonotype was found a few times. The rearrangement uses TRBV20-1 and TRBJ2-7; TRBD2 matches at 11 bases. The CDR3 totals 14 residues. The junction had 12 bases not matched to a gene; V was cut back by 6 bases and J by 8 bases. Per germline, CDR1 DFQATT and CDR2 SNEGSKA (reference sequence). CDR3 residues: CSAAQGTSGGQQYF. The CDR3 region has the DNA TGCAGTGCGGCGCAAGGGACTAGCGGAGGCCAGCAGTACTTC.

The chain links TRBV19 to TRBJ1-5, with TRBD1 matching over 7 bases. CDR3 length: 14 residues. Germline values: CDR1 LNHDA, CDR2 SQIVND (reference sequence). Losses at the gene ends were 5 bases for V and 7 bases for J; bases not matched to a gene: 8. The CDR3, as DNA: TGTGCCAGTAGTCGAAACAGGGGAGGCCAGCCCCAGCATTTT. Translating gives CASSRNRGGQPQHF.

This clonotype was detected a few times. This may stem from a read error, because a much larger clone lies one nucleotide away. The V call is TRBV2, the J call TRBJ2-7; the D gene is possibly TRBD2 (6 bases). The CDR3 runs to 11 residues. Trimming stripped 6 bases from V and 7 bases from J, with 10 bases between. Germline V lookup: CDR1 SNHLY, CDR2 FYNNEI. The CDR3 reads CASSQEGEQYF. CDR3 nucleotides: TGTGCCAGCAGCCAGGAGGGAGAGCAGTACTTC.

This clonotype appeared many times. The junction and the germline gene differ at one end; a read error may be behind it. The CDR3 DNA is TGTGCTAGCAGCCCCAGACTAGCGGGGACAGATACGCAGTATTTT. This codes for CASSPRLAGTDTQYF. This sequence joins TRBV7-7 and TRBJ2-3; 11 bases align to TRBD2. CDR1 and CDR2 from the germline V gene are SSHAT and FNYEAQ (reference sequence). The CDR3 spans 15 residues.

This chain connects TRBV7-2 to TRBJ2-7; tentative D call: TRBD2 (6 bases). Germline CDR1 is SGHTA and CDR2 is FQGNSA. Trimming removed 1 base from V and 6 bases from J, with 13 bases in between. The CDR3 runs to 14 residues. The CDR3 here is CASSLVSGRREQYF. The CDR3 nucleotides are TGTGCCAGCAGCTTAGTTTCAGGGAGGCGCGAGCAGTACTTC.

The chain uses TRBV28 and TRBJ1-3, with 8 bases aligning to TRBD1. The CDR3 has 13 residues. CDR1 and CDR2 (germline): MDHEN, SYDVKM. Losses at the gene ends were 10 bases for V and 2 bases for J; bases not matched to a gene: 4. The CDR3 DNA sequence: TGTGCCACCCTGGGACAGGCTGGAAACACCATATATTTT. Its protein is CATLGQAGNTIYF.

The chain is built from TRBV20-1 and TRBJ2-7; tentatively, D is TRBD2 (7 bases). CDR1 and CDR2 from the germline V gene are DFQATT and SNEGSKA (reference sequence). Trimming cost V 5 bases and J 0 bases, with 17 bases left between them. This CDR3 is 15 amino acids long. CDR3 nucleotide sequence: TGCAGTGCTCAATCGGGGGGACACGTCTCCTACGAGCAGTACTTC. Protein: CSAQSGGHVSYEQYF.

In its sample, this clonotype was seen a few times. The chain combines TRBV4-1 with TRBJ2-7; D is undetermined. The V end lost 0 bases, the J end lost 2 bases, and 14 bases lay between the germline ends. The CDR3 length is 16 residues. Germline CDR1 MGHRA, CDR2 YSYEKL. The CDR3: CASSQDSGRTTYEQYF. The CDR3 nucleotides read TGCGCCAGCAGCCAAGATTCTGGCAGGACCACCTACGAGCAGTACTTC.

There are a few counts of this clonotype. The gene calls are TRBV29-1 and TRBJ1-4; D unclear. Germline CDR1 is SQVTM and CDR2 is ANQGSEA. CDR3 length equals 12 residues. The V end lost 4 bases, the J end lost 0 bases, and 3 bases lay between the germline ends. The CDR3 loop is CSVGATNEKLFF. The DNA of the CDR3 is TGCAGCGTTGGAGCAACTAATGAAAAACTGTTTTTT.

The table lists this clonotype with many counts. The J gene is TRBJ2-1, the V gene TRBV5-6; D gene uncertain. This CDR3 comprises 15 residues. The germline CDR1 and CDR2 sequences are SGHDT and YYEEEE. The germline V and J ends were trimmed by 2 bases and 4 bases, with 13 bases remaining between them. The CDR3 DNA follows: TGTGCCAGCAGCTTTATGGTAGCAGAGTACAATGAGCAGTTCTTC. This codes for CASSFMVAEYNEQFF.

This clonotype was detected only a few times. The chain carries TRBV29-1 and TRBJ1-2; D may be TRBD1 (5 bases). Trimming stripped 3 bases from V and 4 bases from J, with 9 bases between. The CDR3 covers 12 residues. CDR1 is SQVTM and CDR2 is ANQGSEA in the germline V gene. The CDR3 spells CSVEGRTYGYTF. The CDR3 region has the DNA TGCAGCGTTGAGGGGCGGACCTATGGCTACACCTTC.

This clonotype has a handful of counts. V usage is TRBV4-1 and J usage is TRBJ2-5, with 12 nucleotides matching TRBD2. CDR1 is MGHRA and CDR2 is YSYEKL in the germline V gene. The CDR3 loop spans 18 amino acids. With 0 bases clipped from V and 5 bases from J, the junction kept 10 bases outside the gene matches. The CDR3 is CASSQDQGLAGNVETQYF. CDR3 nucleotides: TGCGCCAGCAGCCAAGATCAAGGACTAGCGGGAAATGTTGAGACCCAGTACTTC.

CDR3 coding DNA: TGTGCCAGCAGCTCGGTCACAGGGGGGACTGAAGCTTTCTTT. Amino acid sequence: CASSSVTGGTEAFF. The J gene is TRBJ1-1, the V gene TRBV7-2; 8 nucleotides agree with TRBD1. The germline CDR1 and CDR2 sequences are SGHTA and FQGNSA. Trimming cost V 4 bases and J 5 bases; bases outside gene matches: 6. The CDR3 covers 14 residues.

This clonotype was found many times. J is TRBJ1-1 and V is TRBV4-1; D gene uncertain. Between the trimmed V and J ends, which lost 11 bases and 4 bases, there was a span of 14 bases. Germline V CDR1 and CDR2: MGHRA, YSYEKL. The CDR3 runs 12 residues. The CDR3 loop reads CASKGGFTEAFF. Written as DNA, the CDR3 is TGCGCCTCAAAGGGCGGGTTCACTGAAGCTTTCTTT.

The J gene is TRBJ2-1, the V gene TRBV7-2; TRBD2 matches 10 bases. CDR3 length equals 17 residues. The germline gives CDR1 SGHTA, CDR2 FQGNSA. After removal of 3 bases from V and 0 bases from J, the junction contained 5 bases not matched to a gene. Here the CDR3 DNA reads TGTGCCAGCAGCTTGTTACTAGCGGGAACCTCCTACAATGAGCAGTTCTTC. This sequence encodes CASSLLLAGTSYNEQFF.

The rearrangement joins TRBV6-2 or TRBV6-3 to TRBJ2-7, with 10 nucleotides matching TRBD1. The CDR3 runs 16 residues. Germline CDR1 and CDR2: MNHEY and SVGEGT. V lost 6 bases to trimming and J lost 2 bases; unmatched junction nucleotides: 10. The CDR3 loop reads CASRDRGRLSAYEQYF. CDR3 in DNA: TGTGCCAGCAGAGACAGGGGGCGTCTCTCAGCCTACGAGCAGTACTTC.

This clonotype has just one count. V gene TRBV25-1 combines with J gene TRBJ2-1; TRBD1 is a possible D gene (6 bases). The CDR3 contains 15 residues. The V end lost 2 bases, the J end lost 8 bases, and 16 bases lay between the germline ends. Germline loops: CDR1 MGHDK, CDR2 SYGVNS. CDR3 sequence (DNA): TGTGCCAGCAGTGAAGCAGGGGCGTTCAGCTATGAGCAGTTCTTC. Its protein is CASSEAGAFSYEQFF.

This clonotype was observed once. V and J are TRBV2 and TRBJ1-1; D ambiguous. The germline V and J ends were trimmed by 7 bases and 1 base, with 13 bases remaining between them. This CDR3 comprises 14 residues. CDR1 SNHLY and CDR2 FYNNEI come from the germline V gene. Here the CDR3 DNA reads TGTGCCAGCACTACGGACGGGGAGAACACTGAAGCTTTCTTT. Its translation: CASTTDGENTEAFF.

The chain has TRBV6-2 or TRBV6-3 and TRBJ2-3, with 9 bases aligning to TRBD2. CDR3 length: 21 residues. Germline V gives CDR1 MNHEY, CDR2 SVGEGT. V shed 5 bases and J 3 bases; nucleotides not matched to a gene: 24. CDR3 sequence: CASSPFDLAGIAAFGTDTQYF. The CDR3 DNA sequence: TGTGCCAGCAGTCCGTTTGATCTAGCGGGAATCGCTGCTTTCGGGACAGATACGCAGTATTTT.

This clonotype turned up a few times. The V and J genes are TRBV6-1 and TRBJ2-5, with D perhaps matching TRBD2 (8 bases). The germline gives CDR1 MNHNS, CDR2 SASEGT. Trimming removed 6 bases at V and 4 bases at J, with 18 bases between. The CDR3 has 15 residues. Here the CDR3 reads CASSPGGGDIETQYF. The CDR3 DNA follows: TGTGCCAGCAGCCCGGGAGGGGGCGACATAGAGACCCAGTACTTC.

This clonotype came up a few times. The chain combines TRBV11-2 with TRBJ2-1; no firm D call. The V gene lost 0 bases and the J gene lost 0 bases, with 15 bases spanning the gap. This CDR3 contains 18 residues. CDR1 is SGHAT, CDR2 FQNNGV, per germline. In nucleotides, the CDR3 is TGTGCCAGCAGCTTAGATAGTGTGCCGGGCGGCTCCTACAATGAGCAGTTCTTC. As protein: CASSLDSVPGGSYNEQFF.